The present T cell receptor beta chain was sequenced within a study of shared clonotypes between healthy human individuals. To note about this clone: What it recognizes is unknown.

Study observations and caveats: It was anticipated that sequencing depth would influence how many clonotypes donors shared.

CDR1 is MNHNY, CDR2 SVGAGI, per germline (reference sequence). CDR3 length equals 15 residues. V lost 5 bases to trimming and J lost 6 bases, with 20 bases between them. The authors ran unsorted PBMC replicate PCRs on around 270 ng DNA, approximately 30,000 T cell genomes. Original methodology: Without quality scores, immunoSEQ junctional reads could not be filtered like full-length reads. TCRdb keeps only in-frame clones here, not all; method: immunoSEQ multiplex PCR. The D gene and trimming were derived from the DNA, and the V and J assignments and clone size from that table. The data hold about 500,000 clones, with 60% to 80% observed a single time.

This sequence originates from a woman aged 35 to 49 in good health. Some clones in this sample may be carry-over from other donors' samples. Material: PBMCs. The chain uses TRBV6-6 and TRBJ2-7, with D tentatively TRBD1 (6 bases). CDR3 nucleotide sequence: TGTGCCAGCAGTCAGGGGCGCGAACGAGTGGGCGAGCAGTACTTC. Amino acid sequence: CASSQGRERVGEQYF.